This TCR beta chain derives from a study of blood T cell repertoires in COVID-19 (dated by TCRdb to about 2020). Notes on the research overall: Collaborator samples came from the United States, Italy and Spain and covered acute and convalescent phases of COVID-19. The prospective study material was composed of cDNA or gDNA derived from T cells, B-cell-depleted T cells, or PBMCs. The dataset comprised deeply sampled blood TCRbeta repertoires from subjects exposed to, actively infected with, or recovered from COVID-19. The repertoires were made available in a free public database intended to serve as a resource for research on the immune response to SARS-CoV-2. The samples were drawn from two sources: the first 160 participants of the ongoing ImmuneRACE study, and approximately 1,300 subjects contributed by 6 global collaborators. The sample metadata nearly always contained a de-identified subject ID, COVID-19 status, age in years and sex. Where available, HLA class I and class II types were obtained from metadata supplied by the sample provider rather than from assay-based typing. Overall results and qualifications from the work: The quantity of clinical and demographic metadata differed by source and by participant and was supplied without curation.

In the germline V gene (reference sequence), CDR1 corresponds to LNHDA and CDR2 to SQIVND. The CDR3 runs 16 amino acids, cysteine and phenylalanine included. The entry retains the CDR3 DNA only, 48 bases that are in frame from base 1. Here V drops 5 bases and J drops 7 bases, and the junction holds 9 bases not matched to any gene. This clone appeared a single time. It lacks a known antigen. No quality values exist for individual bases; no much larger clone is one base distant. TCRbeta CDR3 regions were amplified from genomic DNA using the immunoSEQ Assay, a bias-controlled multiplex PCR. Per the original workflow: Nucleated cell counts per sample were estimated from amplification of reference gene primers within the assay. To quantify the absolute abundance of each unique TCRbeta CDR3 rearrangement, sequence reads were collapsed and filtered. For each sample, productive Simpson clonality was calculated as the square root of Simpson's diversity index across productive rearrangements. TCRdb mirrors the immuneACCESS table, restricted to in-frame sequences. Some clones are absent from its copies; in checked studies, under half trace to an unresolved V gene, and the reason for the others is unknown. The V and J calls and the clone size are those of that table, but D and trimming were determined from the DNA. The table for this sample lists roughly 200,000 clones; roughly 90% of them were counted only once. About 4% of the sample is held by the ten biggest clonotypes.

Participants in the prospective study were aged roughly 18 to 89 years, lived in some 24 United States geographic areas, and enrolled through a virtual design. Cohort assignment in the prospective study relied on participant-reported clinical history from a screening survey and a study questionnaire. Each participant in the prospective study had whole blood, serum and a nasopharyngeal or oropharyngeal swab collected by mobile phlebotomists. Additional blood draws and questionnaires over an approximately two-month period could optionally be provided by prospective study participants. Before DNA extraction, blood samples from the prospective study were shipped at room temperature or frozen.

This TCR came from a woman in her 30s with acute COVID-19. The chain is assembled from TRBV19 and TRBJ1-6; 9 bases in the middle match TRBD1. The sample comprised PBMCs or T cells enriched from blood (not recorded which). The nucleotides are TGTGCCAGTAGTTTTCAACAGGGGGCCGGAAATTCACCCCTCCACTTT. Translation gives CASSFQQGAGNSPLHF.